The T cell receptor beta chain under discussion was sequenced for a study of blood T cells in healthy people across ages. The authors ran a second PCR of about 7 to 11 cycles using a sample-barcoded 5' primer and a J-beta primer mix. TCRdb re-called the 5' RACE reads with MiXCR, one entry per CDR3 protein. The sample records 1 million to 1.2 million distinct CDR3 sequences, about two fifths being singletons. The CDR3 is 15 amino acids. In germline, CDR1 is ENHRY, CDR2 SYGVKD. Trimming took 2 bases from V and 2 from J, leaving 12 bases between them. The receptor was derived from a young man in good health. The chain has TRBV10-3 and TRBJ1-1, with D possibly TRBD1 on 5 matching bases. The specimen sequenced was blood. CDR3 protein: CAISEGGRANTEAFF. The CDR3 nucleotides read TGTGCCATCAGTGAGGGTGGCAGGGCTAACACTGAAGCTTTCTTT.